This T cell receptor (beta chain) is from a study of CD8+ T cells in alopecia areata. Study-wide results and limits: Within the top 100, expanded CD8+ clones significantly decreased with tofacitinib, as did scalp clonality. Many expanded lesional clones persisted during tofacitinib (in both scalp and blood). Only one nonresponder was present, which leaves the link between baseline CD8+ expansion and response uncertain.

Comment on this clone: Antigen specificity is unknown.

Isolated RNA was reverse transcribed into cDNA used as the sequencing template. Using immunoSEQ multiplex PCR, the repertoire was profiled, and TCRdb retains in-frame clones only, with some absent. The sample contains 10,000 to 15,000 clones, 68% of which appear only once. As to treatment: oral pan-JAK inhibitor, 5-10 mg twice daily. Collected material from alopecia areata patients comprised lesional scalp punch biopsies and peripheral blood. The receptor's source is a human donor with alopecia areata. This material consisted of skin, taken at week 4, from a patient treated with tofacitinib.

CDR3 region: CASSLRGPLSGNTIYF. Written as DNA, the CDR3 is TGTGCCAGCAGCTTGCGGGGTCCCCTCTCTGGAAACACCATATATTTT. The chain couples TRBV5-6 to TRBJ1-3; D is ambiguous. Looked up from germline, CDR1 is SGHDT and CDR2 is YYEEEE. The V end lost 1 base, the J end lost 0 bases, and 11 bases lay between the germline ends. The CDR3 extends over 16 amino acids.